This T cell receptor (beta chain) was captured in a study of identifying expanded T cells in peripheral blood. This CDR3 is built from 13 residues. Germline V gives CDR1 SGHTA, CDR2 FQGNSA. V lost 3 bases and J lost 4, with 9 bases in between. As concerns this clone: Its matching antigen is unknown.

Overall study findings and caveats: Across healthy donors, higher total template counts meant significantly greater roughly 2-week count variance. Technical replicates showed 0.9 to 1.5 changed clones; two weeks roughly 18; four weeks 19.

No infections or other immune events were documented during collection. Assay: immunoSEQ multiplex PCR; the TCRdb copy retains only in-frame clones and omits some. Altogether about 90,000 clones are present, 70% to 90% being singletons, with the ten largest covering 3.5% to 5.5%. The chain is built from TRBV7-2 and TRBJ2-5; D perhaps matches TRBD1 (6 bases). This TCR came from a person between 18 and 75 years old in good health. Sequenced: blood. This chain's CDR3 is CASSFGRGETQYF. The CDR3 DNA reads as TGTGCCAGCAGCTTCGGCAGGGGAGAGACCCAGTACTTC.